The next 15 T cell receptor beta chains were all read from a single sample in a study of cytomegalovirus exposure and HLA in healthy donors. 13 Jbeta primers and 60 Vbeta primers were used for the PCR. Generated by immunoSEQ multiplex PCR, the TCRdb table keeps only in-frame clones and is missing some. The sample records 110,000 or so clones, 65% to 75% being singletons. The sequenced sample consisted of PBMCs. The source is a woman aged 40 to 55 in good health and CMV-seropositive.

The chain carries TRBV18 and TRBJ1-1; no clear D gene. Trimming shortened V by 2 bases and J by 3 bases, and 16 bases separated the two germline ends. The germline CDR1 and CDR2 sequences are KGHSH and LQKENI. This CDR3 has 16 amino acids. DNA for the CDR3: TGTGCCAGCTCACCAATGCCGGGAAGGGTATACACTGAAGCTTTCTTT. This translates into CASSPMPGRVYTEAFF. Variable domain in full (rest from reference TRBV18 and TRBJ1-1): NAGVMQNPRHLVRRRGQEARLRCSPMKGHSHVYWYRQLPEEGLKFMVYLQKENIIDESGMPKERFSAEFPKEGPSILRIQQVVRGDSAAYFCASSPMPGRVYTEAFFGQGTRLTVV.

This rearrangement joins TRBV19 to TRBJ2-3; TRBD1 matches 10 bases. After removal of 3 bases from V and 5 bases from J, the junction contained 8 bases not matched to a gene. The germline V gene encodes CDR1 LNHDA and CDR2 SQIVND (reference sequence). This CDR3 is built from 16 residues. This CDR3 reads CASSMGTGQGGDTQYF. CDR3 coding DNA: TGTGCCAGTAGTATGGGGACCGGACAGGGGGGAGATACGCAGTATTTT.

This clone has a handful of counts. The genes are TRBV30 and TRBJ2-3, with 10 bases identical to TRBD2. CDR1 and CDR2 (germline): GTSNPN, SVGIG (reference sequence). V gave up 3 bases and J gave up 4 bases; unmatched junction bases: 4. This CDR3 comprises 14 residues. The CDR3, as DNA: TGTGCCTGGAGAGCAGCGGGAGGGGCAGATACGCAGTATTTT. The encoded protein is CAWRAAGGADTQYF.

The chain combines TRBV5-1 with TRBJ2-1, with a tentative D call TRBD2 (6 bases). V lost 0 bases and J 4 bases, leaving 14 bases between the germline ends. Germline V gene lookup returns CDR1 SGHRS and CDR2 YFSETQ. CDR3 length: 16 amino acids. The CDR3 DNA follows: TGCGCCAGCAGCTTGGGCGGGGCCCTAATTTACAATGAGCAGTTCTTC. As protein: CASSLGGALIYNEQFF.

The chain joins TRBV4-1 to TRBJ1-1; D is undetermined. Trimming took off 2 bases at V and 8 bases at J, with 15 bases between the two ends. This CDR3 region has 14 residues. Germline V gene data show CDR1 as MGHRA and CDR2 as YSYEKL. In nucleotides, the CDR3 is TGCGCCAGCAGCCAAATTCCAGACACCATAGAAGCTTTCTTT. It specifies CASSQIPDTIEAFF.

The chain employs TRBV6-4 and TRBJ2-1; 13 nucleotides agree with TRBD2. Germline V gene lookup returns CDR1 MRHNA and CDR2 SNTAGT. With 6 bases clipped from V and 7 bases from J, the junction kept 6 bases outside the gene matches. The CDR3 spans 15 residues. CDR3 amino acids: CASRPLAGGENEQFF. DNA for the CDR3: TGTGCCAGCAGGCCACTAGCGGGGGGGGAAAATGAGCAGTTCTTC.

This clone was seen a handful of times. This chain uses TRBV25-1 with TRBJ1-3, with D unclear. The CDR3 spans 16 residues. The germline V and J ends were trimmed by 1 base and 0 bases, with 10 bases remaining between them. Germline CDR1 MGHDK, CDR2 SYGVNS. CDR3 bases: TGTGCCAGCAGTGAATCCGGGGTCGCCTCTGGAAACACCATATATTTT. Translation: CASSESGVASGNTIYF. Filled out from reference TRBV25-1 and TRBJ1-3, the complete variable domain reads EADIYQTPRYLVIGTGKKITLECSQTMGHDKMYWYQQDPGMELHLIHYSYGVNSTEKGDLSSESTVSRIRTEHFPLTLESARPSHTSQYLCASSESGVASGNTIYFGEGSWLTVV.

The chain couples TRBV6-1 to TRBJ1-3, with TRBD1 matching 9 bases. The germline CDR1 and CDR2 sequences are MNHNS and SASEGT. The CDR3 spans 15 residues. V shed 6 bases, J shed 4 bases, and the junction held 7 bases outside the gene matches. CDR3 amino acids: CASRMDRGRGNTIYF. For the CDR3, the DNA is TGTGCCAGCAGGATGGACAGGGGCAGGGGAAACACCATATATTTT.

J is TRBJ1-2 and V is TRBV6-1; 8 nucleotides match TRBD1. The V gene's germline CDR1 is MNHNS and CDR2 SASEGT. V dropped 5 bases and J dropped 5; count of bases not matched to a gene: 1. The CDR3 is 12 residues long. The CDR3 loop is CASSRTGYGYTF. The DNA of the CDR3 is TGTGCCAGCAGTCGGACAGGGTATGGCTACACCTTC.

The chain carries TRBV6-5 and TRBJ2-1; weak D call: TRBD2 (5 bases). The CDR3 has 14 amino acids. The ends were cut back, 6 bases at V and 5 bases at J, with 14 bases in the middle. The germline CDR1 and CDR2 sequences are MNHEY and SVGAGI. CDR3 in amino acids: CASSFDGIDNEQFF. CDR3 DNA sequence: TGTGCCAGCAGCTTTGACGGGATCGACAATGAGCAGTTCTTC.

The chain links TRBV4-2 to TRBJ2-5; 14 bases map to TRBD2. Germline V gene sequence: CDR1 LGHNA, CDR2 YNFKEQ. This CDR3 is built from 17 residues. The ends lost 5 bases at V and 5 bases at J; junction bases unmatched: 10. For the CDR3, the DNA is TGTGCCAGCAGCATCTCCGGGACTAGCGGGAGTGGGGAGACCCAGTACTTC. The encoded protein is CASSISGTSGSGETQYF.

The rearrangement joins TRBV27 to TRBJ1-1, with D perhaps TRBD1 (6 bases). From germline, CDR1 is MNHEY and CDR2 SMNVEV (reference sequence). The V end lost 2 bases, the J end lost 4 bases, and 14 bases lay between the germline ends. This CDR3 is built from 15 residues. Here the CDR3 reads CASSLNPGVSTEAFF. CDR3 DNA sequence: TGTGCCAGCAGTTTAAACCCAGGGGTGAGCACTGAAGCTTTCTTT.

This clone has just a few counts. The chain joins TRBV6-1 to TRBJ2-7; 10 bases are a match to TRBD1. The germline V gene encodes CDR1 MNHNS and CDR2 SASEGT. The CDR3 is 15 amino acids. V was clipped by 4 bases and J by 3 bases; unmatched bases: 6. The CDR3, as DNA: TGTGCCAGCAGTGGACGGACAGGGGGGCACTACGAGCAGTACTTC. Amino acid sequence: CASSGRTGGHYEQYF.

The rearrangement joins TRBV5-1 to TRBJ2-1; 9 bases line up with TRBD1. Trimming at V came to 4 bases and at J to 3 bases, leaving 8 bases not matched to a gene. Germline values: CDR1 SGHRS, CDR2 YFSETQ. CDR3 size: 16 residues. The CDR3 is CASSASGTGNYNEQFF. In DNA form, the CDR3 reads TGCGCCAGCAGCGCGTCCGGGACAGGGAACTACAATGAGCAGTTCTTC.

In nucleotides, the CDR3 is TGTGCCAGCAGCCCTCGACTAGCGGGAGGCTACGAGCAGTACTTC. It specifies CASSPRLAGGYEQYF. The V gene is TRBV14, the J gene TRBJ2-7, with 13 bases fitting TRBD2. CDR1 is SGHDN, CDR2 FVKESK, per germline. The CDR3 runs to 15 residues. V shed 4 bases and J 3 bases; nucleotides not matched to a gene: 3.